This T cell receptor beta chain was obtained from a study of cytomegalovirus exposure and HLA in healthy donors. This CDR3 has 15 residues. V lost 0 bases to trimming and J lost 3 bases, with 10 bases between them. Germline-derived CDR1 and CDR2 are LGHNA and YNFKEQ. Donors consisted of healthy bone marrow donors. Primers for the PCR totalled 60 Vbeta and 13 Jbeta. Profiling relied on immunoSEQ multiplex PCR, and the TCRdb table lists in-frame clones only, not all of them. The sample lists about 200,000 clones; about 80% were seen once. The TCR sequence derives from a woman in her thirties or forties in good health and CMV-seronegative. Sequencing input: PBMCs. This chain connects TRBV4-2 to TRBJ2-3; D is ambiguous. Written as DNA, the CDR3 is TGTGCCAGCAGCCAAGAGAACACTAAAACAGATACGCAGTATTTT. Protein sequence: CASSQENTKTDTQYF.